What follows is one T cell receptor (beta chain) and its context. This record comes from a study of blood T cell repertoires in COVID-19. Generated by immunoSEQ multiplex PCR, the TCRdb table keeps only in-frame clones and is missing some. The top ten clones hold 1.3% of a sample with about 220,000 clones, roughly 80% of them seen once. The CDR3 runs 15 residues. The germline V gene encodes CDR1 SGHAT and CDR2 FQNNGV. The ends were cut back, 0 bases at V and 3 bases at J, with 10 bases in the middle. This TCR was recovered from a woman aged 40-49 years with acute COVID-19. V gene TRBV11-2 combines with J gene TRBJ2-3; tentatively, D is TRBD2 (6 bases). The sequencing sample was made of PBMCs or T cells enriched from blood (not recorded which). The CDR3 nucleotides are TGTGCCAGCAGCTTAGATGGGGCGGGGACAGATACGCAGTATTTT. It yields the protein CASSLDGAGTDTQYF. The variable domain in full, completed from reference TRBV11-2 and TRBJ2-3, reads EAGVAQSPRYKIIEKRQSVAFWCNPISGHATLYWYQQILGQGPKLLIQFQNNGVVDDSQLPKDRFSAERLKGVDSTLKIQPAKLEDSAVYLCASSLDGAGTDTQYFGPGTRLTVL.